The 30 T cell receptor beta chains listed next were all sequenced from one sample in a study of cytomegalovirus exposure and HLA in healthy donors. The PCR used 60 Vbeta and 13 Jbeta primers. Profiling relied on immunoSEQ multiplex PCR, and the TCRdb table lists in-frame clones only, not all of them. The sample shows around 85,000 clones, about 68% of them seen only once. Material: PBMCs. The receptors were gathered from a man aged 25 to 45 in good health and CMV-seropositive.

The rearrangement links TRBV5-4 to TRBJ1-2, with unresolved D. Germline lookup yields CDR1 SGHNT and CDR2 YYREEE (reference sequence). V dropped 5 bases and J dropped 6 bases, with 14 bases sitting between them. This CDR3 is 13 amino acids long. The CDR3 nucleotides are TGTGCCAGCAGACAGATCACCACTGATGGCTACACCTTC. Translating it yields CASRQITTDGYTF.

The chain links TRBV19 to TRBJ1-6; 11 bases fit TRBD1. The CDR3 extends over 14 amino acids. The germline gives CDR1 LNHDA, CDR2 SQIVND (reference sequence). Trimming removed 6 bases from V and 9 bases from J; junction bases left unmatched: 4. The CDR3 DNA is TGTGCCAGTAGAAAGGACAGGGGGCGTTCACCCCTCCACTTT. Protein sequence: CASRKDRGRSPLHF.

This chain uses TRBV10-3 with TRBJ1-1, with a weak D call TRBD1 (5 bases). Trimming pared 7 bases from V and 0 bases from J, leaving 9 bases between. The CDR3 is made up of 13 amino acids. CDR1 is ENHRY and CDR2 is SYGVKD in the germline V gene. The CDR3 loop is CAITPTVNTEAFF. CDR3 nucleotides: TGTGCCATCACCCCGACAGTGAACACTGAAGCTTTCTTT.

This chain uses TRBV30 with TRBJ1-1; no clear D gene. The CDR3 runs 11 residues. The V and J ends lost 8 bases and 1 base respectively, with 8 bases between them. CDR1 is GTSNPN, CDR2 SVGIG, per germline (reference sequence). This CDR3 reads CARSSNTEAFF. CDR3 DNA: TGTGCCCGTTCTTCGAACACTGAAGCTTTCTTT.

CDR3 nucleotides: TGTGCCAGCAGCGGGGGCCTGCCTATGAGAAATGAGCAGTTCTTC. Amino acid sequence: CASSGGLPMRNEQFF. The chain combines TRBV5-5 with TRBJ2-1, with D possibly matching TRBD1 (6 bases). Per germline, CDR1 SGHKS and CDR2 YYEKEE (reference sequence). With 4 bases removed from V and 7 bases from J, the gap between germline ends came to 18 bases. CDR3 size: 15 residues.

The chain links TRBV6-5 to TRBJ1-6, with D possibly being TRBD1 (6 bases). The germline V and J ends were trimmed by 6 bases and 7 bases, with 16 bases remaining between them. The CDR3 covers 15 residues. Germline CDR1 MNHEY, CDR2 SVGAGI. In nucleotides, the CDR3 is TGTGCCAGCAGCCGGGGGGCGGGTTTAAATTCACCCCTCCACTTT. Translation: CASSRGAGLNSPLHF.

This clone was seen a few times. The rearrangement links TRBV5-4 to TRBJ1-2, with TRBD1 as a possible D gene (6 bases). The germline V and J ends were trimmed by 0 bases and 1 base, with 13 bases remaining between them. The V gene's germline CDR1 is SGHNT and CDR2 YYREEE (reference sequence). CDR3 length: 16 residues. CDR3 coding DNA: TGTGCCAGCAGCTTGGGGGGGGGCCGAAATAACTATGGCTACACCTTC. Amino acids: CASSLGGGRNNYGYTF.

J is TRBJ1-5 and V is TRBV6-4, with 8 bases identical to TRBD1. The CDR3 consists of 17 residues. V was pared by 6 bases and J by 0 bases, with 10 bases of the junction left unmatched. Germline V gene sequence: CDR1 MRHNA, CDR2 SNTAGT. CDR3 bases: TGTGCCAGCAGACAGGACAGGGACGAATATAGCAATCAGCCCCAGCATTTT. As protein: CASRQDRDEYSNQPQHF.

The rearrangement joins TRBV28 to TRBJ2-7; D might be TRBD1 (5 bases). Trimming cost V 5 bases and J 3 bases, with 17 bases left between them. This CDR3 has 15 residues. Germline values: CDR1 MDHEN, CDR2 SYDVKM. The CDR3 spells CASSLGDGSYYEQYF. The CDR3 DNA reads TGTGCCAGCAGTCTAGGGGATGGCAGCTACTACGAGCAGTACTTC.

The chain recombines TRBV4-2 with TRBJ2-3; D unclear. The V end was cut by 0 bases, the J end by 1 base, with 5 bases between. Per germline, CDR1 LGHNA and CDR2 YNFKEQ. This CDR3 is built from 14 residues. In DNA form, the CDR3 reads TGTGCCAGCAGCCAAGAGGCCGGCACAGATACGCAGTATTTT. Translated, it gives CASSQEAGTDTQYF.

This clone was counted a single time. The DNA of the CDR3 is TGTGCCAGCAGCAAATTAGGGCAGCTTAAGGGGGAAAAACTGTTTTTT. Encoded protein: CASSKLGQLKGEKLFF. This chain connects TRBV21-1 to TRBJ1-4; whether TRBD1, the table's D call, matches the DNA was not checked. TRBV21-1 is classified as a pseudogene. The CDR3 runs to 16 residues.

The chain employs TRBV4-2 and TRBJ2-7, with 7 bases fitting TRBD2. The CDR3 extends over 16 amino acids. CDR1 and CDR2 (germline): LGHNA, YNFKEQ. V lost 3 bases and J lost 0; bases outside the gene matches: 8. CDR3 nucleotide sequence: TGTGCCAGCAGCCAGGCTTCCGGGACTAACTCCTACGAGCAGTACTTC. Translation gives CASSQASGTNSYEQYF.

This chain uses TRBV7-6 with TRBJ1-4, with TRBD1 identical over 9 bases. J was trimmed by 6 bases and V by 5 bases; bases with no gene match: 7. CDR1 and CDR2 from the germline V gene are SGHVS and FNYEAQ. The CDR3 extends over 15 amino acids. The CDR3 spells CASSRPTGGYEKLFF. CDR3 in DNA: TGTGCCAGCAGCCGACCGACAGGGGGGTATGAAAAACTGTTTTTT.

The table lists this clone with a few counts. The CDR3 reads CASSLGQTSGGAANIQYF. CDR3 coding DNA: TGTGCCAGCAGCCTGGGTCAGACTAGCGGGGGTGCTGCAAACATTCAGTACTTC. The J gene is TRBJ2-4, the V gene TRBV4-2; 12 bases match TRBD2. Germline V gene sequence: CDR1 LGHNA, CDR2 YNFKEQ. The CDR3 sequence is 18 residues long. Losses at the gene ends were 4 bases for V and 6 bases for J; bases not matched to a gene: 13.

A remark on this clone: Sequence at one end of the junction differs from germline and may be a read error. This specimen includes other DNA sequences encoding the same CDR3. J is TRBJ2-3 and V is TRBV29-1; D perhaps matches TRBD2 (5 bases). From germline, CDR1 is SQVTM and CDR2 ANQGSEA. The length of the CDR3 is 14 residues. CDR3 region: CSVGLSSSTDTQYF. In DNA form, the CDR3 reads TGCAGCGTTGGTCTCAGTTCTAGCACAGATACGCAGTACTTT.

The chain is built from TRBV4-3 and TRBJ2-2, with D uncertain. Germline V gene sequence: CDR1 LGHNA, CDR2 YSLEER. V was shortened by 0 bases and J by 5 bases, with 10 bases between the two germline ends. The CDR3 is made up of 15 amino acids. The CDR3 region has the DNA TGCGCCAGCAGCCAAGAGGCCCTCGGGACCGGGGAGCTGTTTTTT. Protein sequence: CASSQEALGTGELFF.

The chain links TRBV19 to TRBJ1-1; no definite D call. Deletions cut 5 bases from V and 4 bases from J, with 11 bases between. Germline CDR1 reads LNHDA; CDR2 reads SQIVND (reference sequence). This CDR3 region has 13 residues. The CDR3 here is CASSAGRRTEAFF. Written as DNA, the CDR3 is TGTGCCAGTAGTGCAGGCAGGCGCACTGAAGCTTTCTTT. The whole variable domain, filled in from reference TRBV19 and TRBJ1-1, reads DGGITQSPKYLFRKEGQNVTLSCEQNLNHDAMYWYRQDPGQGLRLIYYSQIVNDFQKGDIAEGYSVSREKKESFPLTVTSAQKNPTAFYLCASSAGRRTEAFFGQGTRLTVV.

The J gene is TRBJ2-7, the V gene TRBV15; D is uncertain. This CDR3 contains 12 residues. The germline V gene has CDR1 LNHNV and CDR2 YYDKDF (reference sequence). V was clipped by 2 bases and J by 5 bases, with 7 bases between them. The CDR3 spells CATSRFENEQYF. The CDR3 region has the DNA TGTGCCACCAGCAGATTCGAGAACGAGCAGTACTTC.

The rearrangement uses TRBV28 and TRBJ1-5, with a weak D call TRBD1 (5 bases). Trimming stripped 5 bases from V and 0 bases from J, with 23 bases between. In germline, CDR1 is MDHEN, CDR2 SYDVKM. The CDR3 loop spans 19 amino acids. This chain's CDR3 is CASSPADGPGAYSNQPQHF. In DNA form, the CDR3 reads TGTGCCAGCAGTCCCGCCGACGGCCCTGGGGCCTATAGCAATCAGCCCCAGCATTTT.

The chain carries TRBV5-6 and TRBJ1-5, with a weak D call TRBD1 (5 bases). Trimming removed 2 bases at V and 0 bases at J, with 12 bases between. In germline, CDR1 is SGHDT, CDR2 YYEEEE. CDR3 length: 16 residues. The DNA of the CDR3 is TGTGCCAGCAGCTTACAGGCGGATTATAGCAATCAGCCCCAGCATTTT. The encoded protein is CASSLQADYSNQPQHF.

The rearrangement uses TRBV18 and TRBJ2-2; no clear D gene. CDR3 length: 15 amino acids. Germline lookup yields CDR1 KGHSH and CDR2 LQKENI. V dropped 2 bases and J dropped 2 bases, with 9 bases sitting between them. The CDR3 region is CASSPTSVNTGELFF. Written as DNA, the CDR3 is TGTGCCAGCTCACCAACGTCAGTCAACACCGGGGAGCTGTTTTTT. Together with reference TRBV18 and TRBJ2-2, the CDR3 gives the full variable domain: NAGVMQNPRHLVRRRGQEARLRCSPMKGHSHVYWYRQLPEEGLKFMVYLQKENIIDESGMPKERFSAEFPKEGPSILRIQQVVRGDSAAYFCASSPTSVNTGELFFGEGSRLTVL.

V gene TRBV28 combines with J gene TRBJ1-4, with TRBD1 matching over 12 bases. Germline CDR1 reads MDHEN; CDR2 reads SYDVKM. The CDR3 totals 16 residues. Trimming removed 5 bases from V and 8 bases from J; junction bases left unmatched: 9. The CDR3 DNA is TGTGCCAGCAGTCCCAGGGGACAGGGGGCGAACGAAAAACTGTTTTTT. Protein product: CASSPRGQGANEKLFF.

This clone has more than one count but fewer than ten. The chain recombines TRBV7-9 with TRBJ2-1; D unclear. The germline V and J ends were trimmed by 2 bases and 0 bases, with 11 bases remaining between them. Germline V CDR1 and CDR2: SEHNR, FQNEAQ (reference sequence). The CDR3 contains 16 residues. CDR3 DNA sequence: TGTGCCAGCAGCTTAAATTTCTATAGCTCCTACAATGAGCAGTTCTTC. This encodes CASSLNFYSSYNEQFF.

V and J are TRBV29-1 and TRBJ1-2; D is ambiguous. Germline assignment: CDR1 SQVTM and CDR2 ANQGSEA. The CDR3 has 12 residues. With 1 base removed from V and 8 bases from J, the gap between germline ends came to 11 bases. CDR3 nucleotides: TGCAGCGTTGAAGGTGAGGGTAGAGGCTACACCTTC. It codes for CSVEGEGRGYTF.

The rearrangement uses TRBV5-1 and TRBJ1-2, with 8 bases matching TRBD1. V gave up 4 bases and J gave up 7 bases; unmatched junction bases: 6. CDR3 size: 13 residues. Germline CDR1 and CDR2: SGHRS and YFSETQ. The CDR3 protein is CASSPGTGFGYTF. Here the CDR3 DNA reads TGCGCCAGCAGCCCTGGGACAGGCTTTGGCTACACCTTC.

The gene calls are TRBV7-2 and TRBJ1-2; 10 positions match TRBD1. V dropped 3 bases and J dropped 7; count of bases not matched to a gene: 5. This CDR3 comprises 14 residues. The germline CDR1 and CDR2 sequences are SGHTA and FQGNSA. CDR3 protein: CASSFGTGVGGYTF. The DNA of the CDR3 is TGTGCCAGCAGCTTCGGGACAGGGGTTGGTGGCTACACCTTC. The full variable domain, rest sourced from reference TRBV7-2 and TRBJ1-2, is GAGVSQSPSNKVTEKGKDVELRCDPISGHTALYWYRQSLGQGLEFLIYFQGNSAPDKSGLPSDRFSAERTGGSVSTLTIQRTQQEDSAVYLCASSFGTGVGGYTFGSGTRLTVV.

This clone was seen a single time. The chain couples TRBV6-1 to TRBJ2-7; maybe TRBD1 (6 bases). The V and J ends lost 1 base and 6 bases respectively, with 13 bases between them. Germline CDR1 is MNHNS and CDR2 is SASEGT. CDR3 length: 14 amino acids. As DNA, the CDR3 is TGTGCCAGCAGTGAAGACAGGGAGATAGGCGAGCAGTACTTC. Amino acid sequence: CASSEDREIGEQYF.

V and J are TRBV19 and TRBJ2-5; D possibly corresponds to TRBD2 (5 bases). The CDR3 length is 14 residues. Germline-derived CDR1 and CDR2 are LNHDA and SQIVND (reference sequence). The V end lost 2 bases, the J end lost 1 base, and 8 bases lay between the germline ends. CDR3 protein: CASSIQRFQETQYF. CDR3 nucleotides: TGTGCCAGTAGTATACAGCGGTTCCAAGAGACCCAGTACTTC.

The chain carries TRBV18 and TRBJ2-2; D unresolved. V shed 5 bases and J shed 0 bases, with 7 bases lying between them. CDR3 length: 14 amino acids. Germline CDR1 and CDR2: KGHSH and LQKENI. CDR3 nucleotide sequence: TGTGCCAGCTCAAGCCTTACGAACACCGGGGAGCTGTTTTTT. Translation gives CASSSLTNTGELFF.

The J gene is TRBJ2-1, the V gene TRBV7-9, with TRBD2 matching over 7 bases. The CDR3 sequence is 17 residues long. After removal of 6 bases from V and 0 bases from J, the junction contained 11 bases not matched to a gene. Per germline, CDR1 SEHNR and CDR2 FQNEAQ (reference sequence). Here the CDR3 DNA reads TGTGCCAGCAGACCTAAAACAGCGGGGAGCTCCTACAATGAGCAGTTCTTC. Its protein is CASRPKTAGSSYNEQFF.